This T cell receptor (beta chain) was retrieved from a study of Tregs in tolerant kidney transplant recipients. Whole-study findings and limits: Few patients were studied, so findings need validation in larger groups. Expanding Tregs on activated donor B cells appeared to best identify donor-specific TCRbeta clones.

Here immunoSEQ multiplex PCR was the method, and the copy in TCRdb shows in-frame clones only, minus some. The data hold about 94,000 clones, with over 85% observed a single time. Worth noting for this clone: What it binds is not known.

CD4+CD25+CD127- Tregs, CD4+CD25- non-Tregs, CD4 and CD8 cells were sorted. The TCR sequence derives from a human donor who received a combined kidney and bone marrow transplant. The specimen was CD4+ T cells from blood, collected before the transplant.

CDR3 sequence: CASSFGTSYEQYF. For the CDR3, the DNA is TGTGCCAGCAGCTTCGGTACCTCCTACGAGCAGTACTTC. V and J are TRBV5-4 and TRBJ2-7; D ambiguous. Germline assignment: CDR1 SGHNT and CDR2 YYREEE (reference sequence). Deletions cut 2 bases from V and 0 bases from J, with 6 bases between. This CDR3 contains 13 residues. Full variable domain (outside the CDR3, taken from reference TRBV5-4 and TRBJ2-7): ETGVTQSPTHLIKTRGQQVTLRCSSQSGHNTVSWYQQALGQGPQFIFQYYREEENGRGNFPPRFSGLQFPNYSSELNVNALELDDSALYLCASSFGTSYEQYFGPGTRLTVT.